This T cell receptor (beta chain) is drawn from a study of regulatory T cells in long-lasting Graves disease. Investigators prepared the TCR beta libraries by applying iRepertoire HTBI primers and Arm-PCR of CDR3 regions. TCRdb independently ran MiXCR on the multiplex PCR reads; one entry per CDR3 protein. The data contain about 220,000 distinct CDR3 sequences, less than 20% of them singletons. This clonotype was found many times. Time point: newly diagnosed GD, antithyroid drugs for less than 3 months. Generation of the TCR library employed RNA extracted from PBMCs. EDTA tubes received about 9.4 milliliters of drawn peripheral blood. Trimming removed 1 base from V and 6 bases from J, with 13 bases in between. The CDR3 loop spans 14 amino acids. Germline CDR1 SGHRS, CDR2 YFSETQ. The same data also went into a second study, on T cells in Graves' hyperthyroidism and ophthalmopathy.

This chain connects TRBV5-1 to TRBJ1-2; perhaps TRBD1 as D (5 bases). This receptor was obtained from a woman aged 25 to 39 with Graves disease. This sample comprised peripheral blood mononuclear cells (PBMCs), obtained at new diagnosis, from a patient treated with antithyroid drugs. CDR3 residues: CASSLLPGLNGYTF. The CDR3 region has the DNA TGCGCCAGCAGCTTGCTGCCAGGGTTAAATGGCTACACCTTC.